Below, 13 T cell receptor beta chains from the same sample are listed, as sequenced in a study of blood T cell repertoires in COVID-19. Sequenced by immunoSEQ multiplex PCR; TCRdb stores in-frame clones only, minus some. The top ten clones hold over 0.95% of a sample with approximately 350,000 clones, 80% to 90% of them seen once. The specimen was PBMCs or T cells enriched from blood (not recorded which). The receptors originated from a man aged 18 to 29 who had recovered from COVID-19.

V usage is TRBV10-3 and J usage is TRBJ1-1; 7 bases fit TRBD1. J gave up 5 bases and V 2 bases, and 8 bases lay outside the gene matches. Per the germline V gene, CDR1 is ENHRY and CDR2 is SYGVKD. This CDR3 has 15 residues. The CDR3: CAISETGVDGTEAFF. The DNA for the CDR3 is TGTGCCATCAGTGAGACAGGGGTGGATGGGACTGAAGCTTTCTTT.

This clone appeared once. The CDR3 here is CASSYGGGRHNEQFF. The CDR3 DNA sequence: TGTGCCAGCAGTTACGGCGGGGGGAGACACAATGAGCAGTTCTTC. V gene TRBV6-2 or TRBV6-3 combines with J gene TRBJ2-1, with 8 bases lining up with TRBD2. Germline CDR1 MNHEY, CDR2 SVGEGT. The CDR3 loop spans 15 amino acids. The trim removed 2 bases at V and 5 bases at J, leaving 5 bases unmatched.

The chain recombines TRBV5-4 with TRBJ1-1; 8 bases align to TRBD1. The CDR3 contains 18 residues. V was clipped by 2 bases and J by 4 bases; unmatched bases: 16. The germline gives CDR1 SGHNT, CDR2 YYREEE (reference sequence). CDR3 bases: TGTGCCAGCAGCTTTAAATTCGGACAGGGATTGAAGTTCACTGAAGCTTTCTTT. This translates into CASSFKFGQGLKFTEAFF. The full variable domain, rest sourced from reference TRBV5-4 and TRBJ1-1, is ETGVTQSPTHLIKTRGQQVTLRCSSQSGHNTVSWYQQALGQGPQFIFQYYREEENGRGNFPPRFSGLQFPNYSSELNVNALELDDSALYLCASSFKFGQGLKFTEAFFGQGTRLTVV.

This clone was counted a single time. This chain links TRBV30 with TRBJ2-5; the match to TRBD1 covers 11 bases. The CDR3 spans 14 residues. CDR1 GTSNPN and CDR2 SVGIG come from the germline V gene (reference sequence). V trimming: 3 bases; J trimming: 6 bases; junction bases outside the gene matches: 6. The CDR3, as DNA: TGTGCCTGGAGAGCCGGGACAGGGGGACAGACCCAGTACTTC. It encodes CAWRAGTGGQTQYF. The full variable domain, rest sourced from reference TRBV30 and TRBJ2-5, is SQTIHQWPATLVQPVGSPLSLECTVEGTSNPNLYWYRQAAGRGLQLLFYSVGIGQISSEVPQNLSASRPQDRQFILSSKKLLLSDSGFYLCAWRAGTGGQTQYFGPGTRLLVL.

The rearrangement links TRBV6-5 to TRBJ1-1; D perhaps matches TRBD1 (6 bases). The germline CDR1 and CDR2 sequences are MNHEY and SVGAGI. Trimming removed 4 bases from V and 0 bases from J, with 15 bases in between. The CDR3 has 16 residues. CDR3 region: CASSFRGRGMNTEAFF. The CDR3 DNA sequence: TGTGCCAGCAGTTTCAGGGGAAGGGGCATGAACACTGAAGCTTTCTTT.

The rearrangement uses TRBV3-1 (or the pseudogene TRBV3-2) and TRBJ2-3; D perhaps matches TRBD2 (6 bases). V shed 2 bases and J shed 0 bases, with 15 bases lying between them. Germline loops: CDR1 LGHDT, CDR2 YNNKEL (reference sequence). CDR3 length: 17 residues. The DNA of the CDR3 is TGTGCCAGCAGCCAAAGGTTAACGGGGGTTAGCACAGATACGCAGTATTTT. This encodes CASSQRLTGVSTDTQYF.

This clone was detected only once. V and J are TRBV7-7 and TRBJ2-2, with a weak D call TRBD2 (7 bases). Germline V gene lookup returns CDR1 SSHAT and CDR2 FNYEAQ (reference sequence). The CDR3 is made up of 16 amino acids. V was clipped by 2 bases and J by 3 bases, with 13 bases between them. The CDR3 sequence is CASSLYPGGDTGELFF. For the CDR3, the DNA is TGTGCCAGCAGCTTATACCCGGGGGGCGACACCGGGGAGCTGTTTTTT.

V usage is TRBV27 and J usage is TRBJ1-5; TRBD1 agrees at 8 bases. CDR3 length equals 15 residues. The V and J ends lost 5 bases and 1 base, in that order; junction bases with no gene match: 4. Germline CDR1 MNHEY, CDR2 SMNVEV (reference sequence). CDR3 sequence reads: CASSLTGGSNQPQHF. For the CDR3, the DNA is TGTGCCAGCAGTCTTACAGGGGGGAGCAATCAGCCCCAGCATTTT.

The V gene is TRBV7-2, the J gene TRBJ1-2; D gene uncertain. This CDR3 is 14 amino acids long. Trimming removed 5 bases at V and 4 bases at J, with 14 bases between. Germline CDR1 SGHTA, CDR2 FQGNSA. CDR3 in amino acids: CASSPSQAGYGYTF. As DNA, the CDR3 is TGTGCCAGCAGCCCATCCCAGGCAGGCTATGGCTACACCTTC.

The chain employs TRBV15 and TRBJ2-1, with 7 bases matching TRBD2. Per the germline V gene, CDR1 is LNHNV and CDR2 is YYDKDF (reference sequence). CDR3 length: 19 residues. V lost 0 bases, J lost 0 bases, and 11 bases stayed unmatched. CDR3 DNA: TGTGCCACCAGCAGAGAAAACAGCGGGAACCTCTACTCCTACAATGAGCAGTTCTTC. Protein sequence: CATSRENSGNLYSYNEQFF.

The rearrangement uses TRBV7-8 and TRBJ2-7; D is ambiguous. V shed 4 bases and J shed 2 bases, with 12 bases lying between them. The length of the CDR3 is 14 residues. Germline V gene lookup returns CDR1 SGHVS and CDR2 FQNEAQ. CDR3: CASSSDSSAYEQYF. The DNA for the CDR3 is TGTGCCAGCAGCTCCGACTCTTCTGCCTACGAGCAGTACTTC.

The CDR3 DNA follows: TGTGCCAGCAGCTTAGATGGGGAGATGAATTCACCCCTCCACTTT. Protein product: CASSLDGEMNSPLHF. The chain has TRBV7-2 and TRBJ1-6; D gene ambiguous. CDR3 length equals 15 residues. Germline lookup yields CDR1 SGHTA and CDR2 FQGNSA. The V gene lost 1 base and the J gene lost 7 bases, with 11 bases spanning the gap.

CDR3 sequence (DNA): TGTGCCAGCTCACATAGGGGACAGACGGATGAAAAACTGTTTTTT. This sequence encodes CASSHRGQTDEKLFF. The rearrangement links TRBV18 to TRBJ1-4; 7 bases align to TRBD1. The germline CDR1 and CDR2 sequences are KGHSH and LQKENI. The junction had 8 bases not matched to a gene; V was cut back by 4 bases and J by 6 bases. This CDR3 spans 15 amino acids.